The TCR beta chain under discussion was sequenced for a study of graft-versus-host responses after intestinal transplantation. Study as a whole: After anti-thymocyte globulin induction, recipients took tacrolimus and steroids for three to four years. Broader study findings: With peak circulating GvH clone levels came an association with early post-transplant HvG declines.

TCRdb's copy holds only in-frame clones and misses some; the assay was immunoSEQ multiplex PCR. This sample carries about 93,000 clones, about 93% of them seen once, and the ten largest clones take 0.45% to 0.6%. About this clone itself: The antigen is undetermined.

CDR3 length: 14 residues. Germline lookup yields CDR1 SGHNT and CDR2 YYREEE (reference sequence). V lost 0 bases and J 5 bases, leaving 12 bases between the germline ends. The clonotype originates from a human donor who received an intestinal transplant. The chain combines TRBV5-4 with TRBJ2-7, with D tentatively TRBD2 (6 bases). The material was unstimulated CD8+ T cells sorted from spleen or lymph node cells, obtained before intestinal transplant. Here the CDR3 DNA reads TGTGCCAGCAGCTTGGGGGGGGTGAGGAACGAGCAGTACTTC. Protein sequence: CASSLGGVRNEQYF.